The sequence of this TCR beta chain was determined in a study of cytomegalovirus exposure and HLA in healthy donors. Primers for the PCR totalled 60 Vbeta and 13 Jbeta. Assay: immunoSEQ multiplex PCR; the TCRdb copy retains only in-frame clones and omits some. The sample contains roughly 190,000 clones, approximately 12% of which appear only once. This clone was counted a few times. Germline loops: CDR1 MNHEY, CDR2 SMNVEV (reference sequence). V was clipped by 3 bases and J by 0 bases, with 14 bases between them. This CDR3 spans 16 amino acids. This receptor was identified in a man aged 45 to 65 in good health and CMV-seropositive. The chain recombines TRBV27 with TRBJ2-5; no firm D call. Sequenced material: PBMCs. CDR3 DNA sequence: TGTGCCAGCAGTTTCCCCAGGAACCTGTACCAAGAGACCCAGTACTTC. It encodes CASSFPRNLYQETQYF.